This TCR beta chain derives from a study of cytomegalovirus exposure and HLA in healthy donors. Whole-study findings and limits: Listed as cytomegalovirus-associated were over 150 TCR beta chains.

The study sampled nominally healthy donors, though unrecorded immune exposures were likely. Remarks on this clone: Antigen specificity is unknown.

PCR primers comprised 60 Vbeta and 13 Jbeta primers. Profiled with immunoSEQ multiplex PCR; TCRdb holds only in-frame clones, not every one. The sample has about 83,000 clones, roughly 79% seen once; the top ten hold about 1.9%. The sequence was collected from a woman in her twenties or thirties in good health and CMV-seronegative. Sequencing was carried out using PBMCs.

The CDR3 DNA follows: TGTGCCAGCAGTCCTTTTCCGATAGCGGGGGGGGCAGATACGCAGTATTTT. This sequence encodes CASSPFPIAGGADTQYF. The J gene is TRBJ2-3, the V gene TRBV28, with 11 bases aligning to TRBD2. The CDR3 extends over 17 amino acids. CDR1 is MDHEN and CDR2 is SYDVKM in the germline V gene. The J segment lost 4 bases and the V segment lost 5 bases, leaving 11 bases of the junction unmatched.